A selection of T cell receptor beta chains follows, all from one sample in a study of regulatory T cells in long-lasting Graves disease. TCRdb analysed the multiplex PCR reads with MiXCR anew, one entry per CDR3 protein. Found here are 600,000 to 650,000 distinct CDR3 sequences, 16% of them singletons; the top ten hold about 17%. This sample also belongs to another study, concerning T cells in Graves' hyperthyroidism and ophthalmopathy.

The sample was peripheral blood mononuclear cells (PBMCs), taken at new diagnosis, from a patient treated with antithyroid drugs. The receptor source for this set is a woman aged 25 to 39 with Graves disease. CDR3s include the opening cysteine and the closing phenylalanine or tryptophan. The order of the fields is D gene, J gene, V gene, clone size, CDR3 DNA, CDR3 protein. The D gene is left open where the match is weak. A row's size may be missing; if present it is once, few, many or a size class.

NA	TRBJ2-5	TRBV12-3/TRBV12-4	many	TGTGCCAGCAGTTTAAAAAACAGGGTTGAGACCCAGTACTTC	CASSLKNRVETQYF
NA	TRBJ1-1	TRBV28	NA	TGTGCCAGCAGAATCTACCTGGGCACTGAAGCTTTCTTT	CASRIYLGTEAFF
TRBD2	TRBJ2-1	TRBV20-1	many	TGCAGTGCTAGGGGACTAGCGGGAGGGCCCCACAATGAGCAGTTCTTC	CSARGLAGGPHNEQFF
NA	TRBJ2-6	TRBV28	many	TGTGCCAGCTCTGGGGCCAACGTCCTGACTTTC	CASSGANVLTF
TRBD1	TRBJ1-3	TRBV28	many	TGTGCCAGCAGCTTCGACAGGGTTGGAAACACCATATATTTT	CASSFDRVGNTIYF
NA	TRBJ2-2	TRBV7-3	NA	TGTGCCAGCAGCTTAATGCAGGACAGCGGGGAGCTGTTTTTT	CASSLMQDSGELFF
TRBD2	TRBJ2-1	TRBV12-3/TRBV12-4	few	TGTGCCAGCACTATGACTAGCGGGAGAAATGAGCAGTTCTTC	CASTMTSGRNEQFF
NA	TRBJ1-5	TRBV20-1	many	TGCAGTGCAAGTGACAGGTATAGCAATCAGCCCCAGCATTTT	CSASDRYSNQPQHF
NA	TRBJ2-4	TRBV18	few	TGTGCCAGCTCACCACCGGAGAGAGCCAAAAACATTCAGTACTTC	CASSPPERAKNIQYF
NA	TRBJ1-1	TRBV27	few	TGTGCCAGCAGTTTGTCGGGGCCAGGTTACACTGAAGCTTTCTTT	CASSLSGPGYTEAFF
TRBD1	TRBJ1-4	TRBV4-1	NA	TGCGCCAGCAGCCGCGGACAGGGGGCAGCAAGGGAAAAACTGTTTTTT	CASSRGQGAAREKLFF
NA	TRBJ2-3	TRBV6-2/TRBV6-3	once	TGTGCCAGCAGTTACGGGTACTCGGGCACAGATACGCAGTATTTT	CASSYGYSGTDTQYF
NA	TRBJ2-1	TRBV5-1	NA	TGCGCCAGCAGCAACGGTCGGAATGAGCAGTTCTTC	CASSNGRNEQFF
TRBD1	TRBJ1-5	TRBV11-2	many	TGTGCCAGCAGCAGGACAGGACCCCTTAGCAATCAGCCCCAGCATTTT	CASSRTGPLSNQPQHF
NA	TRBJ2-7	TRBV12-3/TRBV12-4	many	TGTGCCAGCAGTTTAGCGCCCAGGGACGAGCAGTACTTC	CASSLAPRDEQYF
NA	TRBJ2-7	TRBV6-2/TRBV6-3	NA	TGTGCCAGCAGTCTCAACCCGCCCGGAGCGGACCGAGGGGGCGAGCAGTACTTC	CASSLNPPGADRGGEQYF
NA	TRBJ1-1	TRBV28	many	TGTGCCAGCAGTTTAAACCCCCGGAGCAACACTGAAGCTTTCTTT	CASSLNPRSNTEAFF
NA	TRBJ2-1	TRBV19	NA	TGTGCCAGCAGCGAAGGACAGCCTTACAATGAGCAGTTCTTC	CASSEGQPYNEQFF
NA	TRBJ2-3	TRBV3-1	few	TGTGCCAGCAGCCAAATGGCGGGGTTAGCAGATACGCAGTATTTT	CASSQMAGLADTQYF
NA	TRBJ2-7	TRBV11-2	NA	TGTGCCAGCAGCTTAGTTCCTAGCGACCCCTACGAGCAGTACTTC	CASSLVPSDPYEQYF
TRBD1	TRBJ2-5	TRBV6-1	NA	TGTGCCAGCGGGGACAGGCAACCGAGAGGGACCCAGTACTTC	CASGDRQPRGTQYF
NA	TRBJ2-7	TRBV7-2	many	TGTGCCAGCAGCTTAAGAACGACCCAACCAGAGCAGTACTTC	CASSLRTTQPEQYF
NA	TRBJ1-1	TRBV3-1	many	TGTGCCAGCAGCCAACACCCTCTCAGAGCTTTCTTT	CASSQHPLRAFF
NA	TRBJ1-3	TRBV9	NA	TGTGCCAGCAGCTCAGGGCGGGGGCAGGCTGGAAACACCATATATTTT	CASSSGRGQAGNTIYF
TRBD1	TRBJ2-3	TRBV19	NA	TGTGCCAGTAGTATACTGGGACAGACCACAGATACGCAGTATTTT	CASSILGQTTDTQYF
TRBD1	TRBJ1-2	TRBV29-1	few	TGCAGCGTTGAAGAAGGGGGACAGTCCTATGGCTACACCTTC	CSVEEGGQSYGYTF
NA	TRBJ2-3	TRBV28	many	TGTGCCAGCAGCCCCTCGACGGAAGATACGCAGTATTTT	CASSPSTEDTQYF
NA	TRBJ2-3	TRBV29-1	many	TGCAGCGTGGCTGACGCTGCCGGAAGGGGAGATACGCAGTATTTT	CSVADAAGRGDTQYF
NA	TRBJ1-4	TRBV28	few	TGTGCCAGCAGCCCTCAAAGGGGGAATGAAAAACTGTTTTTT	CASSPQRGNEKLFF
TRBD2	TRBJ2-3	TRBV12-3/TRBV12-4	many	TGTGCCAGCAGCCCACTCTTGCGACTAGCGGACACAGATACGCAGTATTTT	CASSPLLRLADTDTQYF
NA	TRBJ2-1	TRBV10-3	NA	TGTGCCATCACCCGTGATTACGGAACCTACAATGAGCAGTTCTTC	CAITRDYGTYNEQFF
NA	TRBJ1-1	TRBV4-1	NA	TGCGCCAGCAGCCAAGGGACCTCCGAAGCTTTCTTT	CASSQGTSEAFF
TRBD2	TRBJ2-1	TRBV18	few	TGTGCCAGCTCACGGGGACTAGCGGATAGCTCCTACAATGAGCAGTTCTTC	CASSRGLADSSYNEQFF
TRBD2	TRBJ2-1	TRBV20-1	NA	TGCAGTGCTAGAGCTGTCGGGAGGGGGGGCAATGAGCAGTTCTTC	CSARAVGRGGNEQFF
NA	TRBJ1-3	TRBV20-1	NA	TGCAGTGCTAGCCCCCAGGGTAGAAACACCATATATTTT	CSASPQGRNTIYF
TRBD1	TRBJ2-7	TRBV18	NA	TGTGCCAGCTCACCAGTCCAACAGGGGTCCTACGAGCAGTACTTC	CASSPVQQGSYEQYF
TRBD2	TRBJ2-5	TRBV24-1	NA	TGTGCCACTGCGGGGGGTAGACAAGAGACCCAGTACTTC	CATAGGRQETQYF
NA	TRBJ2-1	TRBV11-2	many	TGTGCCAGCAGTCCGGGACGAGGGGCCTACAATGAGCAGTTCTTC	CASSPGRGAYNEQFF
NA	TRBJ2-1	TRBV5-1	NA	TGCGCCAGCAGCTTGGAAGGGTCCGGGGGCGATGAGCAGTTCTTC	CASSLEGSGGDEQFF
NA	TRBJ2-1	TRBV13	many	TGTGCCAGCAGCTTAGACTGGCCCTACAATGAGCAGTTCTTC	CASSLDWPYNEQFF
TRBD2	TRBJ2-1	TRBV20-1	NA	TGCAGTGCAACGAACAGCGGGAGGTACAATGGGCAGTTCTTC	CSATNSGRYNGQFF
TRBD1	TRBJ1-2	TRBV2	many	TGTGCCAGCCTCCAACGACAGGGGAGCTATGGCTACACCTTC	CASLQRQGSYGYTF
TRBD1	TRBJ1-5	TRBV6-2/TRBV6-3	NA	TGTGCCAGCAGGGGACAGTCCGGCCAGCCCCAGCATTTT	CASRGQSGQPQHF
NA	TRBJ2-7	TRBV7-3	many	TGTGCCAGCAGCTTAAGCGTTGGGACCTACGAGCAGTACTTC	CASSLSVGTYEQYF
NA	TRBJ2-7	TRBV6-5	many	TGTGCCAGCAGTTACTCCCGGGGCCTCTACGAGCAGTACTTC	CASSYSRGLYEQYF
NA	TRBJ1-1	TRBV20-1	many	TGCAGTGCTAGCGGCGGGACCGAGGGCACTGAAGCTTTCTTT	CSASGGTEGTEAFF
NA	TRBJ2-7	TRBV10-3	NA	TGTGCCATCAGCCCCGGGGTTGAGACCTACGAGCAGTACTTC	CAISPGVETYEQYF
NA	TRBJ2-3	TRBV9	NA	TGTGCCAGCAGCGATGGGGGACTTTTAACAGATACGCAGTATTTT	CASSDGGLLTDTQYF
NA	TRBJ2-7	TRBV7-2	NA	TGCGCCAGCAGCCAAGATCGGGGGACTCTCTACGAGCAGCACTTC	CASSQDRGTLYEQHF
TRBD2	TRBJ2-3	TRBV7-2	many	TGTGCCAGCAGCTTTCCGGGACTAGCGGGAACCACGCAGTATTTT	CASSFPGLAGTTQYF
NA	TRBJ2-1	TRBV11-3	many	TGTGCCAGCAGCTTAGGGGCTGAGCAGTTCTTC	CASSLGAEQFF
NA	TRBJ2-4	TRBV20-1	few	TGCAGTGCTTCCCCCACGCTGGCCAAAAACATTCAGTACTTC	CSASPTLAKNIQYF